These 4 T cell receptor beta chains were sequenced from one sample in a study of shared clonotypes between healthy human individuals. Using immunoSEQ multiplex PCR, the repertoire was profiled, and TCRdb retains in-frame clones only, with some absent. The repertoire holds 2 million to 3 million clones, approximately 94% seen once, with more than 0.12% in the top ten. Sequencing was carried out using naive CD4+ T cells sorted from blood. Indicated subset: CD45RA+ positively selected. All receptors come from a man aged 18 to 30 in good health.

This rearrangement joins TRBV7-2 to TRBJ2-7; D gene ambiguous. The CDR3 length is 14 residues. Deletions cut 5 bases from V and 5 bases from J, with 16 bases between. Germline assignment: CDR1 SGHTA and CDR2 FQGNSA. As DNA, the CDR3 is TGTGCCAGCAGCCCGCGGTCCCTGTCCGACGAGCAGTACTTC. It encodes CASSPRSLSDEQYF.

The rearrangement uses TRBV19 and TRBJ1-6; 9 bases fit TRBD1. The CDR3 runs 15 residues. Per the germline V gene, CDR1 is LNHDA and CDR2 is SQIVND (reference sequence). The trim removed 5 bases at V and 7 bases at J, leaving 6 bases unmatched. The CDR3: CASSEQGAWNSPLHF. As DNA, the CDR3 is TGTGCCAGTAGTGAACAGGGGGCCTGGAATTCACCCCTCCACTTT.

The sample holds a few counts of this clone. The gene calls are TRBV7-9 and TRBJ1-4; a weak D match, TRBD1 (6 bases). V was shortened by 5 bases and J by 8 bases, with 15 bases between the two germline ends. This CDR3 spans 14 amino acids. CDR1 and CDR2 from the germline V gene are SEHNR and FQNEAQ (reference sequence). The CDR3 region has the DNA TGTGCCAGCAGCCCATCCAGGGGTAGGGAAAAACTGTTTTTT. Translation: CASSPSRGREKLFF. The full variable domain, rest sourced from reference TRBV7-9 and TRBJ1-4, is DTGVSQNPRHKITKRGQNVTFRCDPISEHNRLYWYRQTLGQGPEFLTYFQNEAQLEKSRLLSDRFSAERPKGSFSTLEIQRTEQGDSAMYLCASSPSRGREKLFFGSGTQLSVL.

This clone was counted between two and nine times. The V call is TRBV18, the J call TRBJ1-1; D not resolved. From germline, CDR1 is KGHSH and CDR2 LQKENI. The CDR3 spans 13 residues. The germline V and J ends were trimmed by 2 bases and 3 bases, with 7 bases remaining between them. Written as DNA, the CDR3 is TGTGCCAGCTCACCATCCCAGGACACTGAAGCTTTCTTT. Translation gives CASSPSQDTEAFF.